The clone carrying this TCR beta chain was recorded a few times. Its target is unknown. Sequence at one end of the junction differs from germline and may be a read error. The sample is drawn from a study of early stage breast cancer tumors. Study-level findings and limits: Blood repertoires resembled normal breast more than tumor.

Each sample had two DNA replicates, approximately 0.52 ug blood or approximately 1.5 ug tissue. Method: immunoSEQ multiplex PCR; TCRdb's copy keeps in-frame clones and lacks some. Of fewer than 90,000 clones in the sample, roughly 84% were seen once. The germline CDR1 and CDR2 sequences are SSHAT and FNYEAQ (reference sequence). This CDR3 is 17 amino acids long. Sequenced input: blood. This sequence was found in a person in their sixties or seventies with breast cancer. V is TRBV7-7 and J is TRBJ2-7; D might be TRBD1 or TRBD2, each matching 6 bases. CDR3 in amino acids: CASSLQGGMTETYEQYF. CDR3 sequence (DNA): TGTGCTAGCAGCTTACAAGGGGGGATGACGGAAACCTACGAGCAGTACTTC.